Listed here are 17 T cell receptor beta chains from one sample, sequenced in a study of graft-versus-host responses after intestinal transplantation. Produced via immunoSEQ multiplex PCR; TCRdb's table is partial and in-frame only. The sample has 95,000 to 150,000 clones, 85% to 95% seen once. Their antigens are not known. The specimen was unstimulated CD8+ T cells sorted from spleen or lymph node cells, collected before intestinal transplant. The receptors here all came from a human donor who received an intestinal transplant.

V is TRBV5-1 and J is TRBJ1-2; no definite D call. There are 15 residues in the CDR3. The V and J ends lost 4 bases and 2 bases respectively, with 15 bases between them. Germline V gene sequence: CDR1 SGHRS, CDR2 YFSETQ. The CDR3 DNA is TGCGCCAGCAGCACCGGACCCTTGTACAACTATGGCTACACCTTC. This gives the protein CASSTGPLYNYGYTF.

This chain joins TRBV7-8 and TRBJ1-6, with 7 bases lining up with TRBD1. Germline values: CDR1 SGHVS, CDR2 FQNEAQ. The ends lost 5 bases at V and 3 bases at J; junction bases unmatched: 7. The CDR3 has 16 residues. The CDR3 spells CASSPRGGIYNSPLHF. The CDR3 nucleotides are TGTGCCAGCAGCCCCAGGGGGGGGATCTATAATTCACCCCTCCACTTT.

This sequence joins TRBV19 and TRBJ2-1; D ambiguous. Trimming left V 6 bases short and J 3 bases short, with 12 bases between. Germline CDR1 and CDR2: LNHDA and SQIVND (reference sequence). CDR3 size: 14 residues. The DNA of the CDR3 is TGTGCCAGTAGCCCCGAACGTGGCTACAATGAGCAGTTCTTC. Amino acid sequence: CASSPERGYNEQFF.

The chain combines TRBV11-1 with TRBJ1-1, with no clear D. The CDR3 extends over 18 amino acids. Germline CDR1 and CDR2: SGHAT and FQDESV (reference sequence). Between the trimmed V and J ends, which lost 5 bases and 0 bases, there was a span of 22 bases. In DNA form, the CDR3 reads TGTGCCAGCAGCGTACCGACGGCAGGTCGGGAAGTGAACACTGAAGCTTTCTTT. The encoded protein is CASSVPTAGREVNTEAFF.

This rearrangement joins TRBV2 to TRBJ1-1; the D is unclear. This CDR3 is built from 13 residues. CDR1 and CDR2 from the germline V gene are SNHLY and FYNNEI. V dropped 3 bases and J dropped 6 bases, with 11 bases sitting between them. The CDR3 reads CASSEHSWPEAFF. For the CDR3, the DNA is TGTGCCAGCAGTGAGCACAGTTGGCCTGAAGCTTTCTTT.

The gene calls are TRBV11-3 and TRBJ2-3; 12 bases are a match to TRBD2. The CDR3 is 17 amino acids. V was pared by 0 bases and J by 1 base, with 2 bases of the junction left unmatched. Germline CDR1 and CDR2: SGHNT and YENEEA. For the CDR3, the DNA is TGTGCCAGCAGCTTAGACCGACTAGCGGGGGGCACAGATACGCAGTATTTT. This translates into CASSLDRLAGGTDTQYF.

J is TRBJ2-2 and V is TRBV2, with TRBD2 as a possible D gene (6 bases). The germline V and J ends were trimmed by 6 bases and 5 bases, with 19 bases remaining between them. The CDR3 is 16 residues long. Germline V gene sequence: CDR1 SNHLY, CDR2 FYNNEI. The chain's CDR3 is CASRSEGPIRTGELFF. The CDR3, as DNA: TGTGCCAGCAGGTCGGAGGGGCCGATAAGGACCGGGGAGCTGTTTTTT.

The chain couples TRBV6-6 to TRBJ2-7; 10 bases are a match to TRBD2. The CDR3 runs 15 residues. V shed 4 bases, J shed 3 bases, and the junction held 6 bases outside the gene matches. The V gene's germline CDR1 is MNHNY and CDR2 SVGAGI (reference sequence). DNA for the CDR3: TGTGCCAGCAGTTTTCGGACTAGCGGACTCTACGAGCAGTACTTC. Translated, it gives CASSFRTSGLYEQYF.

This clone appeared a single time. The chain joins TRBV7-6 to TRBJ1-1; D not resolved. The V and J ends lost 8 bases and 1 base respectively, with 11 bases between them. This CDR3 has 13 residues. Germline loops: CDR1 SGHVS, CDR2 FNYEAQ. The CDR3: CASGPQTNTEAFF. The CDR3 DNA is TGTGCCAGCGGGCCTCAAACGAACACTGAAGCTTTCTTT. Filled out from reference TRBV7-6 and TRBJ1-1, the complete variable domain reads GAGVSQSPRYKVTKRGQDVALRCDPISGHVSLYWYRQALGQGPEFLTYFNYEAQQDKSGLPNDRFSAERPEGSISTLTIQRTEQRDSAMYRCASGPQTNTEAFFGQGTRLTVV.

The J gene is TRBJ2-4, the V gene TRBV21-1; no check of the table's D call, TRBD2, against the DNA was made. TRBV21-1 is labeled a pseudogene. CDR3 length equals 15 residues. In DNA, the CDR3 is TGTGCCAGCAGCAAAAGGCGGGAGTTTCCTAGGAGTCAGTACTTC. It specifies CASSKRREFPRSQYF.

The chain carries TRBV30 and TRBJ2-1; D gene uncertain. From germline, CDR1 is GTSNPN and CDR2 SVGIG (reference sequence). The CDR3 totals 17 residues. V was clipped by 3 bases and J by 0 bases, with 18 bases between them. In nucleotides, the CDR3 is TGTGCCTGGAGGTCCAGATCGACGGAGCGCTCCTACAATGAGCAGTTCTTC. Amino acid sequence: CAWRSRSTERSYNEQFF.

This chain joins TRBV20-1 and TRBJ2-1; no reliable D call. Trimming pared 3 bases from V and 8 bases from J, leaving 8 bases between. Germline loops: CDR1 DFQATT, CDR2 SNEGSKA (reference sequence). This CDR3 has 11 residues. The CDR3 DNA sequence: TGCAGTGCTAGGATAAGGGATGAGCAGTTCTTC. Amino acid sequence: CSARIRDEQFF.

The J gene is TRBJ2-7, the V gene TRBV9, with D hard to call. Germline lookup yields CDR1 SGDLS and CDR2 YYNGEE. V was shortened by 3 bases and J by 0 bases, with 7 bases between the two germline ends. The CDR3 totals 13 residues. The CDR3 spells CASSGSSSYEQYF. DNA of the CDR3: TGTGCCAGCAGCGGGAGCAGCTCCTACGAGCAGTACTTC.

V is TRBV29-1 and J is TRBJ2-3; D call uncertain. Trimming stripped 7 bases from V and 0 bases from J, with 11 bases between. The CDR3 totals 13 residues. Looked up from germline, CDR1 is SQVTM and CDR2 is ANQGSEA. CDR3 loop: CSDLGTSTDTQYF. The DNA of the CDR3 is TGCAGCGACCTCGGTACTAGCACAGATACGCAGTATTTT.

The genes are TRBV9 and TRBJ1-2; D is unresolved. Germline lookup yields CDR1 SGDLS and CDR2 YYNGEE. This CDR3 spans 12 amino acids. Trimming took 4 bases from V and 8 from J, leaving 12 bases between them. The CDR3 protein is CASSPTMGGYTF. Here the CDR3 DNA reads TGTGCCAGCAGCCCCACAATGGGGGGCTACACCTTC.

The V and J genes are TRBV2 and TRBJ2-3, with 11 nucleotides matching TRBD2. The CDR3 loop spans 15 amino acids. The germline gives CDR1 SNHLY, CDR2 FYNNEI. The J segment lost 5 bases and the V segment lost 8 bases, leaving 9 bases of the junction unmatched. The CDR3 sequence is CASGLTSGTGDTQYF. The CDR3 DNA follows: TGTGCCAGCGGACTGACTAGCGGGACAGGAGATACGCAGTATTTT.

V is TRBV19 and J is TRBJ2-7; no firm D call. V was shortened by 1 base and J by 5 bases, with 9 bases between the two germline ends. Germline-derived CDR1 and CDR2 are LNHDA and SQIVND (reference sequence). This CDR3 contains 13 residues. The CDR3 DNA sequence: TGTGCCAGTAGTATAGGGTTCCCTAACGAGCAGTACTTC. Its translation is CASSIGFPNEQYF.